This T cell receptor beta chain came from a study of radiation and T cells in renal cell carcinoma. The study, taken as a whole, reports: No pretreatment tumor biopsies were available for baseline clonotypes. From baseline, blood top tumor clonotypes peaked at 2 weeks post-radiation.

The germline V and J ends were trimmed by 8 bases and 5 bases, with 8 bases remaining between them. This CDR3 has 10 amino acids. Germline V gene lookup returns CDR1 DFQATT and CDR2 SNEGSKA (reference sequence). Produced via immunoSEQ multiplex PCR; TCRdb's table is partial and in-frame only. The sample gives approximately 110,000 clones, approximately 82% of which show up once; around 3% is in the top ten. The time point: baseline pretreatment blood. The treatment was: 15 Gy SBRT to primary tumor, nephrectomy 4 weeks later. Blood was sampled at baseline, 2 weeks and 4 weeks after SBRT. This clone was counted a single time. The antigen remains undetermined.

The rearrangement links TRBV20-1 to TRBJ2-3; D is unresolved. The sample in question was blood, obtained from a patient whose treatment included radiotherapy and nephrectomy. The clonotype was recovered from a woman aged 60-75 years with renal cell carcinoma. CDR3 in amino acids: CSPEGDTQYF. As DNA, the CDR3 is TGCAGTCCAGAAGGAGATACGCAGTATTTT.